These 28 T cell receptor beta chains originate from one sample sequenced in a study of T-cell reconstitution after alpha-beta-depleted transplantation in children. Preparation of the TCRbeta library used unique molecular identifiers. From the PCR reads, TCRdb called clonotypes with MiXCR, one entry per CDR3 protein. The data contain a few hundred thousand distinct CDR3 sequences, roughly a tenth of them singletons. Sample: PBMCs from the stem cell graft donor, taken from the stem cell graft. The receptor source for this set is a human donor who donated a stem cell graft to a child with SCID.

In this sample, this clonotype turned up once. A clone one base away is much larger, so this may be a read error. The chain carries TRBV5-1 and TRBJ1-2, with D tentatively TRBD1 (5 bases). CDR3 length: 12 residues. Germline V gene lookup returns CDR1 SGHRS and CDR2 YFSETQ. Trimming removed 0 bases from V and 10 bases from J, with 10 bases in between. CDR3 residues: CASSLEGATYTF. CDR3 sequence (DNA): TGCGCCAGCAGCTTGGAAGGGGCGACCTACACCTTC.

This clonotype was found many times. The CDR3 here is CASSIFGYTGELFF. CDR3 coding DNA: TGTGCCAGTAGTATATTCGGATACACCGGGGAGCTGTTTTTT. The genes are TRBV19 and TRBJ2-2, with D uncertain. The germline V gene encodes CDR1 LNHDA and CDR2 SQIVND (reference sequence). V was clipped by 2 bases and J by 3 bases, with 7 bases between them. The CDR3 contains 14 residues.

This clonotype was counted at least ten times. J is TRBJ2-7 and V is TRBV9; possibly TRBD1 for D (7 bases). V was pared by 0 bases and J by 3 bases, with 13 bases between. Germline V gene sequence: CDR1 SGDLS, CDR2 YYNGEE. CDR3 length equals 15 residues. The CDR3 DNA reads TGTGCCAGCAGCGTAGAGGCCAGGGGGGACTACGAGCAGTACTTC. The encoded protein is CASSVEARGDYEQYF. Full variable domain (missing parts from reference TRBV9 and TRBJ2-7): DSGVTQTPKHLITATGQRVTLRCSPRSGDLSVYWYQQSLDQGLQFLIQYYNGEERAKGNILERFSAQQFPDLHSELNLSSLELGDSALYFCASSVEARGDYEQYFGPGTRLTVT.

This clonotype has ten or more counts. Compared with germline, one end of the junction differs, possibly owing to a read error. The chain joins TRBV18 to TRBJ1-2, with 8 bases matching TRBD1. The CDR3 spans 18 residues. Germline CDR1 and CDR2: KGHSH and LQKENI. CDR3 coding DNA: TGTGCCAGCTCCCCACAGGCGAACGGACAGGGCCAAAACTATGGCTACACCTTC. Protein sequence: CASSPQANGQGQNYGYTF.

This clonotype was seen repeatedly, ten times or more. V is TRBV19 and J is TRBJ2-3, with D hard to call. The V and J ends lost 2 bases and 3 bases respectively, with 9 bases between them. The CDR3 is 14 amino acids. Germline lookup yields CDR1 LNHDA and CDR2 SQIVND (reference sequence). The CDR3 nucleotides read TGTGCCAGTAGTATAATTCCGGGTACAGATACGCAGTATTTT. It encodes CASSIIPGTDTQYF.

This clonotype was recorded many times. The V gene is TRBV5-1, the J gene TRBJ1-2; possible D gene TRBD1, 5 bases. The length of the CDR3 is 14 residues. V was shortened by 0 bases and J by 2 bases, with 8 bases between the two germline ends. Germline CDR1 is SGHRS and CDR2 is YFSETQ. CDR3 DNA: TGCGCCAGCAGCTTGGCCGACAGCAACTATGGCTACACCTTC. As protein: CASSLADSNYGYTF.

This clonotype appeared many times. This sequence joins TRBV20-1 and TRBJ1-2, with 9 bases aligning to TRBD1. J lost 3 bases, V lost 1 base, and 15 bases had no gene match. Germline V gene sequence: CDR1 DFQATT, CDR2 SNEGSKA (reference sequence). This CDR3 has 18 residues. CDR3 region: CSARVVHGTGRGYYGYTF. The CDR3 nucleotides read TGCAGTGCTAGAGTCGTTCACGGGACAGGGAGAGGTTACTATGGCTACACCTTC.

This clonotype was recorded many times. V gene TRBV3-1 combines with J gene TRBJ2-7, with TRBD1 matching over 10 bases. CDR3 length equals 14 residues. Looked up from germline, CDR1 is LGHDT and CDR2 is YNNKEL (reference sequence). V lost 4 bases, J lost 6 bases, and 6 bases stayed unmatched. For the CDR3, the DNA is TGTGCCAGCAGCCGAGGGACAGGGGCAATCGAGCAGTACTTC. Its translation: CASSRGTGAIEQYF.

As to this clonotype: A much more abundant neighbour one base away suggests this may be a read error. This sequence joins TRBV20-1 and TRBJ1-2, with a tentative D call TRBD1 (6 bases). CDR3 length equals 12 residues. The germline V gene encodes CDR1 DFQATT and CDR2 SNEGSKA (reference sequence). The CDR3, as DNA: TGCAGTGCTAGAAAGGGACACTATGGCTACGCCTTC. It codes for CSARKGHYGYAF.

This clonotype showed up many times. The chain has TRBV6-6 and TRBJ1-2; D gene uncertain. CDR3 length: 12 residues. Per the germline V gene, CDR1 is MNHNY and CDR2 is SVGAGI (reference sequence). V was trimmed by 10 bases and J by 6 bases, leaving 15 bases between them. Here the CDR3 reads CAITSGTDGYTF. The CDR3 nucleotides are TGTGCCATCACCTCGGGCACTGATGGCTACACCTTC.

This clonotype was seen at least ten times. The chain couples TRBV5-1 to TRBJ1-2, with D possibly matching TRBD1 (5 bases). There are 17 residues in the CDR3. Germline-derived CDR1 and CDR2 are SGHRS and YFSETQ. Trimming left V 3 bases short and J 1 base short, with 19 bases between. CDR3 sequence reads: CASSSAVGRANNYGYTF. For the CDR3, the DNA is TGCGCCAGCAGCTCCGCAGTCGGCAGGGCGAATAACTATGGCTACACCTTC.

Ten or more counts support this clonotype. The chain is built from TRBV6-1 and TRBJ2-2; either TRBD1 or TRBD2 may fit D (5 bases each). The germline gives CDR1 MNHNS, CDR2 SASEGT. The CDR3 is 14 amino acids. Deletions cut 8 bases from V and 6 bases from J, with 16 bases between. This CDR3 reads CASSRDRIAGELFF. As DNA, the CDR3 is TGTGCCAGCTCCAGGGACCGAATAGCCGGGGAGCTGTTTTTT.

This clonotype was picked up many times. The J gene is TRBJ2-3, the V gene TRBV5-1; D uncertain. V lost 1 base, J lost 2 bases, and 8 bases lay in between. Germline lookup yields CDR1 SGHRS and CDR2 YFSETQ. The CDR3 totals 14 residues. Here the CDR3 DNA reads TGCGCCAGCAGCTTGTGGAGTAACACAGATACGCAGTATTTT. This sequence encodes CASSLWSNTDTQYF.

Remarks on this clonotype: A much larger clone lies one base from this, so it may be a read error. The chain recombines TRBV5-1 with TRBJ1-2; 7 bases match TRBD1. CDR3 length equals 16 residues. The germline V gene encodes CDR1 SGHRS and CDR2 YFSETQ. The CDR3 region has the DNA TGCGCCAGCAGCTCGAACCGACCTACAGGGGTCGGTGGCGACACCTTC. The encoded protein is CASSSNRPTGVGGDTF.

This clonotype was picked up many times. This rearrangement joins TRBV9 to TRBJ1-1; D might be TRBD1 (6 bases). The germline gives CDR1 SGDLS, CDR2 YYNGEE. Trimming took 0 bases from V and 1 from J, leaving 13 bases between them. The CDR3 sequence is 16 residues long. The CDR3: CASSVGGAGTNTEAFF. The CDR3 nucleotides are TGTGCCAGCAGCGTAGGGGGGGCAGGGACGAACACTGAAGCTTTCTTT.

This clonotype was picked up many times. The chain uses TRBV10-3 and TRBJ2-7; D is possibly TRBD1 or TRBD2 (6 bases each). The CDR3 sequence is 13 residues long. Trimming took off 7 bases at V and 0 bases at J, with 10 bases between the two ends. Germline V CDR1 and CDR2: ENHRY, SYGVKD. DNA for the CDR3: TGTGCCATCATGGGGGGCCACTCCTACGAGCAGTACTTC. Encoded protein: CAIMGGHSYEQYF.

This clonotype was seen many times. The gene calls are TRBV7-2 and TRBJ2-3, with D hard to call. The germline CDR1 and CDR2 sequences are SGHTA and FQGNSA. V was cut by 5 bases and J by 8 bases, with 17 bases left in between. The CDR3 is 14 residues long. The DNA for the CDR3 is TGTGCCAGCAGCCAGACGTACGATCTATCTACGCAGTATTTT. The encoded protein is CASSQTYDLSTQYF.

This clonotype was recorded many times. The J gene is TRBJ2-3, the V gene TRBV7-2, with D possibly matching TRBD2 (7 bases). Trimming removed 6 bases at V and 4 bases at J, with 23 bases between. The CDR3 runs 17 residues. Germline V gene data show CDR1 as SGHTA and CDR2 as FQGNSA. Here the CDR3 reads CASSLLPSGGLADTQYF. CDR3 nucleotide sequence: TGTGCCAGCAGTCTCCTCCCCTCGGGGGGCCTCGCAGATACGCAGTATTTT.

This clonotype was seen a handful of times. J is TRBJ1-2 and V is TRBV29-1; D is unclear. Trimming cost V 3 bases and J 1 base, with 9 bases left between them. Germline CDR1 SQVTM, CDR2 ANQGSEA. The CDR3 consists of 13 residues. DNA for the CDR3: TGCAGCGTTGATTCCAGGCTTAACTATGGCTACACCTTC. Encoded protein: CSVDSRLNYGYTF.

This clonotype was detected a few times. This sequence joins TRBV28 and TRBJ2-1, with 9 bases lining up with TRBD1. Germline V gene data show CDR1 as MDHEN and CDR2 as SYDVKM. The V segment lost 6 bases and the J segment 6 bases; nucleotides outside the gene matches: 12. This CDR3 is 16 amino acids long. The CDR3 DNA reads TGTGCCAGCAGATTGAGACAGGGGGGGGGGAGCAATGAGCAGTTCTTC. Amino acid sequence: CASRLRQGGGSNEQFF.

This clonotype has ten or more counts. V and J are TRBV5-1 and TRBJ2-2; 10 nucleotides line up with TRBD1. This CDR3 spans 15 amino acids. Germline V gives CDR1 SGHRS, CDR2 YFSETQ. After removal of 3 bases from V and 4 bases from J, the junction contained 3 bases not matched to a gene. DNA of the CDR3: TGCGCCAGCAGCTGGGACAGGGGCGCCACCGGGGAGCTGTTTTTT. Translated, it gives CASSWDRGATGELFF.

This clonotype showed up many times. The chain uses TRBV5-1 and TRBJ1-1, with 11 bases matching TRBD1. The ends lost 3 bases at V and 1 base at J; junction bases unmatched: 8. The CDR3 has 17 amino acids. The germline gives CDR1 SGHRS, CDR2 YFSETQ. The CDR3 loop reads CASSYPLGQGANTEAFF. The CDR3, as DNA: TGCGCCAGCAGCTACCCCCTCGGACAGGGGGCGAACACTGAAGCTTTCTTT.

DNA of the CDR3: TGCGCCAGCAGCTCCACATCCGGGACTAGCGTGGCCGGGGAGCTGTTTTTT. Protein product: CASSSTSGTSVAGELFF. The chain recombines TRBV5-1 with TRBJ2-2; 10 nucleotides agree with TRBD2. The CDR3 length is 17 residues. Germline V lookup: CDR1 SGHRS, CDR2 YFSETQ. V lost 3 bases and J lost 6; bases outside the gene matches: 11.

This clonotype was counted at least ten times. This chain uses TRBV2 with TRBJ2-1; the match to TRBD2 covers 7 bases. CDR3 length: 17 residues. Per germline, CDR1 SNHLY and CDR2 FYNNEI. The V segment lost 4 bases and the J segment 7 bases; nucleotides outside the gene matches: 16. CDR3 DNA sequence: TGTGCCAGCAGTGGGGATAGCGGGCCCCCACTCGGGAATGAGCAGTTCTTC. Its translation is CASSGDSGPPLGNEQFF.

The chain recombines TRBV20-1 with TRBJ1-2; no clear D. Trimming left V 2 bases short and J 0 bases short, with 13 bases between. CDR3 length: 15 residues. The germline V gene encodes CDR1 DFQATT and CDR2 SNEGSKA (reference sequence). DNA of the CDR3: TGCAGTGCTAGAAGGGTGGCGGCCTCTAACTATGGCTACACCTTC. Translating it yields CSARRVAASNYGYTF.

This clonotype was counted once. The chain recombines TRBV6-2 or TRBV6-3 with TRBJ1-1, with 8 bases fitting TRBD1. The CDR3 spans 20 residues. J was trimmed by 0 bases and V by 0 bases; bases with no gene match: 15. CDR1 and CDR2 (germline): MNHEY, SVGEGT. The CDR3 bases are TGTGCCAGCAGTTACTCGATCTCGGTGGCCAGGGGGCCTTTGAACACTGAAGCTTTCTTT. Amino acids: CASSYSISVARGPLNTEAFF.

This clonotype was detected many times. The chain has TRBV7-9 and TRBJ1-4, with D perhaps TRBD1 (6 bases). V shed 6 bases and J shed 7 bases, with 15 bases lying between them. Germline-derived CDR1 and CDR2 are SEHNR and FQNEAQ (reference sequence). This CDR3 comprises 14 residues. CDR3 in amino acids: CASRLAQGAEKLFF. CDR3 DNA: TGTGCCAGCAGACTAGCACAGGGAGCTGAAAAACTGTTTTTT. Looking up the rest from reference TRBV7-9 and TRBJ1-4 gives the full variable domain: DTGVSQNPRHKITKRGQNVTFRCDPISEHNRLYWYRQTLGQGPEFLTYFQNEAQLEKSRLLSDRFSAERPKGSFSTLEIQRTEQGDSAMYLCASRLAQGAEKLFFGSGTQLSVL.

This clonotype occurred many times. J is TRBJ1-1 and V is TRBV20-1; possible D gene TRBD1, 6 bases. Per germline, CDR1 DFQATT and CDR2 SNEGSKA (reference sequence). CDR3 size: 15 residues. V was pared by 4 bases and J by 0 bases, with 15 bases between. In DNA, the CDR3 is TGCAGTGCTAAACCCCTAGGGACACTGAACACTGAAGCTTTCTTT. Translated, it gives CSAKPLGTLNTEAFF.